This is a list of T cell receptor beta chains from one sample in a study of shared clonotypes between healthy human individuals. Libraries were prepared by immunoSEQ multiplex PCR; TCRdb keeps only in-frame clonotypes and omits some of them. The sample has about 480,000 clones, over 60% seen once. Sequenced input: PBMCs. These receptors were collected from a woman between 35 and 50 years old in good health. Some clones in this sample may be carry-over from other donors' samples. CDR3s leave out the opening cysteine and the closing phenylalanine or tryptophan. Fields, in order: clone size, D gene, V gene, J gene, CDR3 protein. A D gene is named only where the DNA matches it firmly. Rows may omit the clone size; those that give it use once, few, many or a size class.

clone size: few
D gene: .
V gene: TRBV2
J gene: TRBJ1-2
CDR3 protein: ASARARGYGYT

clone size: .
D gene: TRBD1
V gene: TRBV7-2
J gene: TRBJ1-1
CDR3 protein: ASSLALAGGEAF

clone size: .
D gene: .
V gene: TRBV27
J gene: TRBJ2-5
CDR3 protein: ASSSPSSGVETQY

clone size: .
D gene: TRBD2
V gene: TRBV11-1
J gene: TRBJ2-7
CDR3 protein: ASSLRLAGPYEQY

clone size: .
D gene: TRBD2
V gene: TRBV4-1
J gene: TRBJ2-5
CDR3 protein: ASSPNSGRDQETQY

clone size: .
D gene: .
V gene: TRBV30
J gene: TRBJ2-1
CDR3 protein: AWSGLRYEQF

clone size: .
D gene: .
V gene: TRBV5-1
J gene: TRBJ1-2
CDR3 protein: ASSLGGQTTYGYT

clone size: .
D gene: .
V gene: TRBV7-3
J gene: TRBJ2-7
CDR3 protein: ASSSAPRDEQY

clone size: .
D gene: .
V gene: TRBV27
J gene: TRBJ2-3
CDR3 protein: ASSSFGGGYTDTQY

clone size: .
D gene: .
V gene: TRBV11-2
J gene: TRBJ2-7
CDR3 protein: ASILNSGTYEQY

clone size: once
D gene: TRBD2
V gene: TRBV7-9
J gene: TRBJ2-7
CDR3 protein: ASSLSGGYNEQY

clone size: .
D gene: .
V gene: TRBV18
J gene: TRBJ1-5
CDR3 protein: ASSDSSNQPQH

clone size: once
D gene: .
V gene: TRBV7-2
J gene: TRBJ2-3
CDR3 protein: ASSLQGISSTDTQY

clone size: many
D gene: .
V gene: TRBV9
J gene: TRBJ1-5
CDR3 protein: ASSPPGGAQH

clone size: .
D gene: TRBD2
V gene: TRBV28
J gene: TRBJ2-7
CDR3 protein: ATTPTSAHEQY

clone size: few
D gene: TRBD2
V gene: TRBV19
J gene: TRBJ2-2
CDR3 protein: ASSIRRREGGTGELF